These T cell receptor beta chains were read from a single sample in a study of blood T cell repertoires in COVID-19. Sequenced by immunoSEQ multiplex PCR; TCRdb stores in-frame clones only, minus some. The sample lists 160,000 or so clones, roughly 82% occurring once. Input material: PBMCs or T cells enriched from blood (not recorded which). The receptor source for this set is a man aged 50-60 years who had recovered from COVID-19. CDR3s include the opening cysteine and the closing phenylalanine or tryptophan. The D gene is left open where the match is weak. The size entry is marked missing in some rows and otherwise reads once, few, many or a size class.

abundance	v_gene	d_gene	j_gene	CDR3nt	CDR3aa
.	TRBV3-1/TRBV3-2	.	TRBJ1-1	TGTGCCAGCAGCCCAGGGGCGGACACTGAAGCTTTCTTT	CASSPGADTEAFF
.	TRBV13	TRBD1	TRBJ1-6	TGTGCCAGCAGCTGGGGACAGGGAGGCTCACCCCTCCACTTT	CASSWGQGGSPLHF
.	TRBV9	TRBD1	TRBJ1-1	TGTGCCAGCAGCGCGGGACAGCTAAACACTGAAGCTTTCTTT	CASSAGQLNTEAFF
.	TRBV3-1/TRBV3-2	TRBD2	TRBJ2-3	TGTGCCAGCAGCCAAGCCAGCGGGGGGATCACAGATACGCAGTATTTT	CASSQASGGITDTQYF
.	TRBV30	.	TRBJ1-5	TGTGCCTGGAGTTCCCCAGGGCGGGGGCCCCAGCATTTT	CAWSSPGRGPQHF
.	TRBV7-9	.	TRBJ1-4	TGTGCCAGCAGCCCTGAGGTATTAGAAAAACTGTTTTTT	CASSPEVLEKLFF
.	TRBV6-5	.	TRBJ2-4	TGTGCCAGCAGTTATACGACAGGTGGAAACATTCAGTACTTC	CASSYTTGGNIQYF
.	TRBV28	.	TRBJ1-2	TGTGCCAGCAGTACGGGAATGGACTATGGCTACACCTTC	CASSTGMDYGYTF
.	TRBV5-8	.	TRBJ2-5	TGTGCCAGCACCCTACGAAACGTCGGGTGGGAGACCCAGTACTTC	CASTLRNVGWETQYF
many	TRBV24-1	TRBD1	TRBJ1-2	TGTGCCACCAGTGCAAGACAGGGGAGTTATGGCTACACCTTC	CATSARQGSYGYTF
.	TRBV20-1	.	TRBJ1-2	TGCAGTGCTAGAGGTGGAGCTGGCTACACCTTC	CSARGGAGYTF
.	TRBV5-4	.	TRBJ2-1	TGTGCCAGCAGCTTGCCCAGGGGTGAGCAGTTCTTC	CASSLPRGEQFF
few	TRBV20-1	.	TRBJ1-1	TGCAGTGCTAGTTGGGGGGTTGGAGCTGAAGCTTTCTTT	CSASWGVGAEAFF
.	TRBV9	.	TRBJ1-3	TGTGCCAGCGGAAATGAGGGGGTTTCTGGAAACACCATATATTTT	CASGNEGVSGNTIYF
once	TRBV7-2	.	TRBJ2-5	TGTGCCAGCAGCTCGGCGTCCGGAGAGGAGACCCAGTACTTC	CASSSASGEETQYF
.	TRBV6-5	.	TRBJ2-5	TGTGCCAGCAGCGAGACAGGAGAGACCCAGTACTTC	CASSETGETQYF
.	TRBV6-4	TRBD1	TRBJ1-2	TGTGCCAGCAGTCCATGGACAGGCGTAGCCGGCTACACCTTC	CASSPWTGVAGYTF
.	TRBV18	.	TRBJ2-2	TGTGCCAGCTCACGAACAGCTGAACTTCATGACACCGGGGAGCTGTTTTTT	CASSRTAELHDTGELFF
few	TRBV7-9	.	TRBJ2-1	TGTGCCAGCAGACAATCTAGTCAGGGGATCTTGTCGTCGCAGTTCTTC	CASRQSSQGILSSQFF
.	TRBV7-9	TRBD1	TRBJ1-5	TGTGCCAGCAGTAAGGGACAGGGCAATCAGCCCCAGCATTTT	CASSKGQGNQPQHF
.	TRBV3-1/TRBV3-2	TRBD1	TRBJ1-4	TGTGCCAGCAGCCCATTCGTATTTACAGGGGTTACTAATGAAAAACTGTTTTTT	CASSPFVFTGVTNEKLFF
.	TRBV11-1	TRBD1	TRBJ1-1	TGTGCCAGCAGCTCCGGACAGGGGACTGAAGCTTTCTTT	CASSSGQGTEAFF
.	TRBV10-2	.	TRBJ2-5	TGCGCCAGCAGTTATTCGGGGTACCAAGAGACCCAGTACTTC	CASSYSGYQETQYF
.	TRBV27	.	TRBJ1-2	TGTGCCAGCAGTTTGAGAACCGCTCCCGTTCGGGGCTACACCTTC	CASSLRTAPVRGYTF
.	TRBV18	.	TRBJ1-1	TGTGCCAGCTCACCATCGACAGTCGTCTATATGCGGGGGACTGAAGCTTTCTTT	CASSPSTVVYMRGTEAFF
.	TRBV9	.	TRBJ1-2	TGTGCCAGCAGACTCGAGGGCAGGACTTCAAGCTACACCTTC	CASRLEGRTSSYTF
.	TRBV6-5	TRBD2	TRBJ2-1	TGTGCCAGCAGACTAGCGGTGGGGAATTACAATGAGCAGTTCTTC	CASRLAVGNYNEQFF
.	TRBV21-1	.	TRBJ1-2	TGTGCCAGCAGCCCCCGGCGGAGGGGCTACACCTTC	CASSPRRRGYTF
.	TRBV9	.	TRBJ2-6	TGTGCCAGCAGCGTAGGGGTGTTACGGAATGGAGTCTCTGGGGCCAACGTCCTGACTTTC	CASSVGVLRNGVSGANVLTF
.	TRBV11-2	.	TRBJ2-1	TGTGCCAGCAGCACTAGGAGCGCGGGTAGCGCCTACAATGAGCAGTTCTTC	CASSTRSAGSAYNEQFF
.	TRBV11-2	.	TRBJ1-1	TGTGCCAGCAGCACGCGCTCCGAAGTGGCTGAAGCTTTCTTT	CASSTRSEVAEAFF
.	TRBV30	.	TRBJ1-2	TGTGCAATGGAGTTCTATGGCTACACCTTC	CAMEFYGYTF
few	TRBV5-1	.	TRBJ2-2	TGCGCCAGCAACAGGGAGAACACCGGGGAGCTGTTTTTT	CASNRENTGELFF
.	TRBV28	.	TRBJ1-5	TGTGCCAGCACCACGGGGGGGTATAGCAATCAGCCCCAGCATTTT	CASTTGGYSNQPQHF
few	TRBV5-1	TRBD1	TRBJ1-2	TGCGCCAGCAGCTCGGCCGACAGGGACGAAAACTATGGCTACACCTTC	CASSSADRDENYGYTF
.	TRBV5-1	.	TRBJ2-5	TGCGCCAGCAGGATGACTGGTGGGGGGAATCAAGAGACCCAGTACTTC	CASRMTGGGNQETQYF
.	TRBV10-3	TRBD2	TRBJ2-1	TGTGCCATCAGTGATCTGGCTGGGCGGGGGGTCAATGAGCAGTTCTTC	CAISDLAGRGVNEQFF
.	TRBV6-5	.	TRBJ1-5	TGTGCCAGCAGTCCTGGGGGGGGCGGGGAGCCCCAGCATTTT	CASSPGGGGEPQHF
.	TRBV6-5	TRBD1	TRBJ1-5	TGTGCCAGCAGAACCGGGACAGGGGTCCAGCCCCAGCATTTT	CASRTGTGVQPQHF
.	TRBV5-4	TRBD2	TRBJ2-3	TGTGCCAGCAGCTTCGGGCAGCGGGGCAGCACAGATACGCAGTATTTT	CASSFGQRGSTDTQYF
.	TRBV28	.	TRBJ2-5	TGTGCCAGCAGCTCTGAGGGGGTCGAGACCCAGTACTTC	CASSSEGVETQYF
.	TRBV5-4	.	TRBJ1-6	TGTGCCAGCAGGTCGGGGTCAGGTAATTCACCCCTCCACTTT	CASRSGSGNSPLHF
.	TRBV6-5	.	TRBJ1-1	TGTGCCAGCAGTTACCGGGACACCCAAAGGGCTGAAGCTTTCTTT	CASSYRDTQRAEAFF
.	TRBV25-1	TRBD2	TRBJ2-2	TGTGCCAGCAGTGACAGCGGGGGGCTGATCGGGGAGCTGTTTTTT	CASSDSGGLIGELFF
.	TRBV27	.	TRBJ1-2	TGTGCCAGCAGTTCCCCGGGGGTAGGTGACTATGGCTACACCTTC	CASSSPGVGDYGYTF
.	TRBV18	TRBD1	TRBJ1-5	TGTGCCAGCTCACCACCCGGGACAGGGTTCGCTCAGCCCCAGCATTTT	CASSPPGTGFAQPQHF